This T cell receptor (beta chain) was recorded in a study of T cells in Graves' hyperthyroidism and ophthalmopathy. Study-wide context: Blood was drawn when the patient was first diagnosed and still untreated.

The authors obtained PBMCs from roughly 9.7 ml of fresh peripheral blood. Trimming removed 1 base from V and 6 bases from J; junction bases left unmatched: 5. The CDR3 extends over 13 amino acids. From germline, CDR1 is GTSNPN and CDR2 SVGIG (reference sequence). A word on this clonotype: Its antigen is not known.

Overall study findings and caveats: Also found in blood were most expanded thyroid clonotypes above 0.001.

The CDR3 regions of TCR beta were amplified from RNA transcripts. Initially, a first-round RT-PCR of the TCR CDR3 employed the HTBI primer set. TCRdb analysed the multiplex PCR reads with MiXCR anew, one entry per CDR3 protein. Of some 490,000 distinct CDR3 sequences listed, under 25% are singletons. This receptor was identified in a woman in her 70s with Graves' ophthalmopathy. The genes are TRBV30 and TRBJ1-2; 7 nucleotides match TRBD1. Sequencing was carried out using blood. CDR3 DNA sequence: TGTGCCTGGAGTGCGGGACAGTTGGATGGCTACACCTTC. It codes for CAWSAGQLDGYTF.